The next 22 T cell receptor beta chains were all read from a single sample in a study of CXCR3-negative and CXCR3-positive naive CD8 T cells. General study findings and limits: In CXCR3-positive naive cells, the TRB CDR3s were more hydrophobic than in CXCR3-negative naive cells.

The TRB libraries of cDNA were built by UMI-labeled 5' RACE. TCRdb reprocessed the 5' RACE reads, with one entry per CDR3 protein and no DNA. The listing records roughly 3,000 distinct CDR3 sequences. These receptors lack a known antigen. Sequencing was carried out using naive CXCR3+ CD8+ T cells from blood. Subset given: CD45RO-CCR7+CD27+CD95- naive CD8+ T cells expressing CXCR3 (TNR3+). The receptors stem from a human donor in good health. Some clones in this sample may be carry-over from other donors' samples.

This chain joins TRBV5-4 and TRBJ1-2; as DNA is missing, the TRBD1 call by TCRdb cannot be tested. This CDR3 spans 14 amino acids. The V gene's germline CDR1 is SGHNT and CDR2 YYREEE (reference sequence). The CDR3 loop reads CASSSIIDSYGYTF.

This clonotype is classed as medium-sized by frequency. The chain couples TRBV29-1 to TRBJ2-7; TCRdb calls TRBD1, which cannot be checked without DNA. This CDR3 contains 13 residues. Germline CDR1 is SQVTM and CDR2 is ANQGSEA. This CDR3 reads CSVVGPSSYEQYF.

This clonotype is labeled large based on frequency. The gene calls are TRBV7-3 and TRBJ1-1. In germline, CDR1 is SGHTA, CDR2 FQGTGA. CDR3 size: 13 residues. CDR3 in amino acids: CASSLGHRTEAFF.

Measured by frequency, this clonotype is medium-sized (0.01 to 0.1%). The chain uses TRBV29-1 and TRBJ2-1; TCRdb gives TRBD1 as the D gene, but with no DNA this cannot be confirmed. The CDR3 loop spans 12 amino acids. The germline V gene encodes CDR1 SQVTM and CDR2 ANQGSEA. The CDR3 is CSVDAGAGEQFF.

This clonotype is identified as medium-sized (0.01 to 0.1%) from frequency. This rearrangement joins TRBV6-5 to TRBJ2-3; the D gene TCRdb calls, TRBD1, cannot be checked with no DNA. The CDR3 totals 15 residues. Germline CDR1 is MNHEY and CDR2 is SVGAGI. The CDR3 here is CASSYSGRGTDTQYF.

The genes are TRBV4-2 and TRBJ1-1; the D call from TCRdb, TRBD1, cannot be confirmed without DNA. From germline, CDR1 is LGHNA and CDR2 YNFKEQ. The CDR3 is made up of 18 amino acids. The CDR3 here is CASSQDSRGRLVGTEAFF.

The chain has TRBV29-1 and TRBJ1-1; TCRdb reports TRBD1, a call that lacks DNA to check it against. CDR1 SQVTM and CDR2 ANQGSEA come from the germline V gene. This CDR3 spans 15 amino acids. This CDR3 reads CSVVRGQGLNTEAFF.

The chain has TRBV29-1 and TRBJ2-1; TCRdb designates TRBD2, a call that cannot be tested without DNA. Looked up from germline, CDR1 is SQVTM and CDR2 is ANQGSEA. This CDR3 has 16 amino acids. CDR3 residues: CSVEDWASGALNEQFF.

This chain uses TRBV29-1 with TRBJ2-6; the D call of TRBD1 rests on TCRdb alone, since no DNA is present to check it. The CDR3 is made up of 15 amino acids. Germline lookup yields CDR1 SQVTM and CDR2 ANQGSEA. The CDR3 region is CSVEDQGAGANVLTF.

Measured by frequency, this clonotype is medium-sized (0.01 to 0.1%). V gene TRBV29-1 combines with J gene TRBJ1-2; the TRBD1 assignment by TCRdb is unverifiable without DNA. Germline assignment: CDR1 SQVTM and CDR2 ANQGSEA. The CDR3 extends over 19 amino acids. The CDR3 protein is CSVPGFAGVEIEGNYGYTF. The full variable domain, in which reference TRBV29-1 and TRBJ1-2 provide the parts outside the CDR3, is SAVISQKPSRDICQRGTSLTIQCQVDSQVTMMFWYRQQPGQSLTLIATANQGSEATYESGFVIDKFPISRPNLTFSTLTVSNMSPEDSSIYLCSVPGFAGVEIEGNYGYTFGSGTRLTVV.

The CDR3 region is CSVDFEGVGETQYF. V and J are TRBV29-1 and TRBJ2-5; the D call of TRBD2 rests on TCRdb alone, since no DNA is present to check it. From germline, CDR1 is SQVTM and CDR2 ANQGSEA. CDR3 length equals 14 residues.

The CDR3 protein is CASSLASGGGNTEAFF. J is TRBJ1-1 and V is TRBV7-8. The CDR3 loop spans 16 amino acids. Germline V gives CDR1 SGHVS, CDR2 FQNEAQ.

This clonotype counts as medium-sized by frequency. V usage is TRBV6-5 and J usage is TRBJ2-1; absent DNA, TCRdb's TRBD2 call cannot be checked. CDR3 length: 15 residues. Germline loops: CDR1 MNHEY, CDR2 SVGAGI. The CDR3 sequence: CASSSGTSGYNEQFF.

This clonotype is labeled large (0.1 to 1%) based on frequency. This chain connects TRBV9 to TRBJ2-1; as DNA is missing, the TRBD1 call by TCRdb cannot be tested. From germline, CDR1 is SGDLS and CDR2 YYNGEE. This CDR3 comprises 12 residues. CDR3 loop: CASSDGGNEQFF.

Measured by frequency, this clonotype is medium-sized (0.01 to 0.1%). The chain couples TRBV4-1 to TRBJ1-3; TCRdb reports TRBD1, a call that lacks DNA to check it against. The CDR3 covers 17 residues. Germline-derived CDR1 and CDR2 are MGHRA and YSYEKL. The CDR3 loop reads CASSQVTRGVSGNTIYF.

Considering frequency, this clonotype is medium-sized. Here the CDR3 reads CSVEQSVINYGYTF. The rearrangement uses TRBV29-1 and TRBJ1-2. The germline V gene encodes CDR1 SQVTM and CDR2 ANQGSEA. The CDR3 totals 14 residues.

This clonotype counts as medium-sized by frequency. The chain employs TRBV5-1 and TRBJ2-1; the D call from TCRdb, TRBD1, cannot be confirmed without DNA. This CDR3 comprises 18 residues. Germline V CDR1 and CDR2: SGHRS, YFSETQ. The chain's CDR3 is CASSLNRGREFPYNEQFF. The variable domain in full, completed from reference TRBV5-1 and TRBJ2-1, reads KAGVTQTPRYLIKTRGQQVTLSCSPISGHRSVSWYQQTPGQGLQFLFEYFSETQRNKGNFPGRFSGRQFSNSRSEMNVSTLELGDSALYLCASSLNRGREFPYNEQFFGPGTRLTVL.

V is TRBV25-1 and J is TRBJ2-7. The CDR3 runs 12 residues. The germline gives CDR1 MGHDK, CDR2 SYGVNS. The CDR3 reads CASNRDNYEQYF.

Considering frequency, this clonotype is medium-sized (0.01 to 0.1%). The gene calls are TRBV5-1 and TRBJ1-4. The CDR3 is 15 amino acids. Germline CDR1 reads SGHRS; CDR2 reads YFSETQ. This CDR3 reads CASRATATTNEKLFF.

This sequence joins TRBV20-1 and TRBJ1-5. The germline V gene encodes CDR1 DFQATT and CDR2 SNEGSKA (reference sequence). The CDR3 covers 12 residues. This CDR3 reads CSARISNQPQHF.

According to its frequency, this clonotype is medium-sized. V usage is TRBV29-1 and J usage is TRBJ2-3; TCRdb's D gene call, TRBD1, goes unchecked for lack of DNA. Germline values: CDR1 SQVTM, CDR2 ANQGSEA. CDR3 length equals 12 residues. This chain's CDR3 is CSVAAPTDTQYF.

Frequency places this clonotype as medium-sized. This rearrangement joins TRBV29-1 to TRBJ1-1; TCRdb names TRBD1, which stays unverified in the absence of DNA. The CDR3 sequence is 11 residues long. Germline V gene data show CDR1 as SQVTM and CDR2 as ANQGSEA. CDR3 sequence reads: CSVTGGTEAFF.